This T cell receptor (beta chain) derives from a study of shared clonotypes between healthy human individuals. The V end was cut by 0 bases, the J end by 7 bases, with 16 bases between. The germline gives CDR1 LNHNV, CDR2 YYDKDF (reference sequence). The length of the CDR3 is 15 residues. The method was immunoSEQ multiplex PCR; TCRdb's version includes in-frame clones alone and lacks a portion of them. The sample holds approximately 440,000 clones; approximately 80% are singletons and the top ten take 12%. The clonotype originates from a woman aged 40 to 50 in good health. Some clones in this sample may be carry-over from other donors' samples. Sequencing was carried out using PBMCs. The chain employs TRBV15 and TRBJ2-7; perhaps TRBD2 as D (6 bases). The CDR3 region has the DNA TGTGCCACCAGCAGAGATTCTATGAGGGGAGGTGAGCAGTACTTC. It encodes CATSRDSMRGGEQYF.